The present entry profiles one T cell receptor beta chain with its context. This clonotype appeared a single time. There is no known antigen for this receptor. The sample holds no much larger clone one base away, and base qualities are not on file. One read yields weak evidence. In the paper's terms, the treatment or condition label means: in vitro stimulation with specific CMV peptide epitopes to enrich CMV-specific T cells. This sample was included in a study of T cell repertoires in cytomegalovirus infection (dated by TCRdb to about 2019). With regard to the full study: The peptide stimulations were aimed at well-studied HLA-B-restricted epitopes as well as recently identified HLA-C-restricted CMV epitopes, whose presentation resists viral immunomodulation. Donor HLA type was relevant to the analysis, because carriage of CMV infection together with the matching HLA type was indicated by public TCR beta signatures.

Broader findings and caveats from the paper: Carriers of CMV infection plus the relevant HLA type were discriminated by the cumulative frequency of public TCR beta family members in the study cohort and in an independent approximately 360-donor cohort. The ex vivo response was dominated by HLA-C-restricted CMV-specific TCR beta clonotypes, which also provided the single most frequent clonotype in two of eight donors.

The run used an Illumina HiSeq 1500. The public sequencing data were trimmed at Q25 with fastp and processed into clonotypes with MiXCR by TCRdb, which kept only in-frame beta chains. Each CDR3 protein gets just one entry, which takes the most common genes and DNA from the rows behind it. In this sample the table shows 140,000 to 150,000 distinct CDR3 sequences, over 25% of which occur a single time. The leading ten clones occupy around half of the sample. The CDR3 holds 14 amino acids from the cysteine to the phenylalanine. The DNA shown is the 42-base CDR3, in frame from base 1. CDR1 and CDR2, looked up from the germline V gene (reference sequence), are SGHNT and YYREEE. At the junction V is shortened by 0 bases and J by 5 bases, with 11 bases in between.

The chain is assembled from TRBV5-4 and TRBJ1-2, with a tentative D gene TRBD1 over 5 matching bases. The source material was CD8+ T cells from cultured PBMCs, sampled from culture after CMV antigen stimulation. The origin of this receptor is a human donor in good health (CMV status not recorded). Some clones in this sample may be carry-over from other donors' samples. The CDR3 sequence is CASSLAPGGYGYTF. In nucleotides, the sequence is TGTGCCAGCAGCTTGGCGCCGGGGGGGTATGGCTACACCTTC.